The entry below gives a single T cell receptor beta chain sequence along with its context. The specificity of this receptor is unknown. No clone much larger than this one lies a single base away; base qualities are absent. This entry belongs to a study of beta chain features in type 1 diabetes (dated 2018 in TCRdb). Broadly, across the study: No differences in mean age, gender distribution, total cell number or subset yield were found between patients and healthy donors. In the study, TCRB repertoires of sorted circulating CD4+ T cell subsets from recently diagnosed type 1 diabetes patients were compared with those of matched healthy donors. A total of about 99,000,000 sorted cells were examined across all samples, and RNA yield correlated strongly with the number of cells per subset. Regulatory and stem cell-like memory subsets were isolated from only 8 patients and about 8 healthy donors, whereas naive and central memory subsets came from all 30 or so donors.

The High Capacity cDNA Reverse Transcription Kit was used to reverse transcribe all of the isolated RNA, meaning that expressed TCRB transcripts were what got sequenced. Naive, central memory and regulatory T cell samples underwent deep immunoSEQ sequencing, averaging around 3.9 million total reads per sample. After sorted cells were lysed in RLT buffer, RNA was extracted with DNase-treated RNeasy Micro or Mini kits, with the choice depending on cell number. To prevent cross-contamination, each cell subset was processed individually, whereas patient and healthy donor samples were processed jointly. The immunoSEQ multiplex PCR was used to amplify TCRB sequences from cDNA, generating 87-bp fragments that spanned the CDR3 region. Amplicons were sequenced on the Illumina HiSeq platform. The study's processing was this. PCR bias was computationally corrected using synthetic template baselines, reads within Hamming distance 2 were collapsed, and singletons that could not be merged were discarded. By aligning reads against IMGT, V, D and J genes, CDR3 length, and insertions or deletions at six rearrangement sites were assigned. Within each subset, clonotype counts were normalized to sorted cell number, after which true diversity and Gini coefficients were computed with the tcR R package. The overlap coefficient, calculated on TCRB nucleotide sequences, was used to quantify repertoire sharing. As stored in TCRdb, this immuneACCESS dataset retains in-frame rearrangements with V and J assigned. A fraction of the clones does not appear; measured against another copy, unresolved V genes explain less than half of the discrepancy, and the remainder lacks a known reason. That table is the source of V, J and clone size, and D and trimming were worked out from the DNA. Present in this sample are about 180,000 clones, about 13% of which were seen just once. The top ten clones comprise 0.62% of the sample.

Each donor gave one peripheral blood draw, approximately 100 mL on average, collected into heparinised tubes. A BD FACSAria II and a panel including CD45RO, CCR7, CD25, CD127, CD95 and CD27 were used to sort naive, central memory, regulatory and stem cell-like memory CD4+ T cells. A purity above 98% was achieved for all sorted populations. PBMCs were isolated immediately by Lymphoprep density gradient centrifugation and stained directly without culture. To minimize batch effects, samples were stained and sorted in pairs, one healthy donor with one patient per experiment. General study outcomes and caveats: Fewer insertions and more nucleotide deletions at VDJ recombination sites were observed in patients with type 1 diabetes, implying thymic rearrangement abnormalities. PCR may preferentially amplify shorter templates, but because patient and control samples were amplified and corrected together, any resulting skew would affect both groups equally. A moderate but significant shortening of TCRB CDR3 length was observed in type 1 diabetes patients in all four CD4+ subsets. HLA sub-analyses involved small numbers of individuals, so any influence of HLA type on TCRB rearrangement remained unresolved. Sequencing cDNA rather than genomic DNA could over-represent highly expressing activated cells, although activation and CD3 levels did not differ between groups. Naive, central memory and regulatory TCRB repertoires appeared more similar among patients than among healthy donors.

V is shortened by 4 bases, J by 4 bases, and the region joining them spans 11 bases. CDR1 is given as SGDLS and CDR2 as YYNGEE, both from the germline V gene. Including the terminal cysteine and phenylalanine, the CDR3 comprises 13 residues. Only CDR3 DNA remains: 39 bases, in frame from the first base. The chain is made from TRBV9 and TRBJ1-2, with no D gene named confidently. Sequenced material: central memory CD4+ T cells from blood. The clonotype was recovered from a young woman in good health. In nucleotide form, the sequence is TGTGCCAGCAGCCCCAGTGAATCCTATGGCTACACCTTC. Its translation reads: CASSPSESYGYTF.